These T cell receptor beta chains were read from a single sample in a study of T cells in Graves' hyperthyroidism and ophthalmopathy. TCRdb re-derived calls from the multiplex PCR reads in MiXCR, one entry per CDR3 protein. This table holds 370,000 or so distinct CDR3 sequences, roughly 13% found once. Sequenced material: blood. These receptors were taken from a man aged 25-40 years with Graves' hyperthyroidism that later progressed to Graves' ophthalmopathy. CDR3s include the opening cysteine and the closing phenylalanine or tryptophan. The D gene is left open where the match is weak. Rows may omit the clone size; those that give it use once, few, many or a size class.

V	size	J	D	CDR3	DNA
TRBV5-1	-	TRBJ2-2	-	CASSVGASNTGELFF	TGCGCCAGCAGCGTGGGGGCATCGAACACCGGGGAGCTGTTTTTT
TRBV20-1	-	TRBJ2-5	-	CSARDDGPTEYF	TGCAGTGCTAGAGATGATGGGCCCACTGAGTACTTC
TRBV15	few	TRBJ2-2	TRBD2	CATSRSLAGGNTGELFF	TGTGCCACCAGCAGATCTCTAGCGGGGGGTAACACCGGGGAGCTGTTTTTT
TRBV12-3/TRBV12-4	many	TRBJ1-2	-	CASSFQSLGTLDYTF	TGTGCCAGCAGTTTTCAGTCCCTCGGAACTCTGGACTACACCTTC
TRBV30	many	TRBJ1-4	-	CAWSVSRREKLFF	TGTGCCTGGAGTGTATCTCGCCGTGAAAAACTGTTTTTT
TRBV27	many	TRBJ2-1	TRBD2	CASSWRGNNEQFF	TGTGCCAGCAGTTGGCGGGGGAACAATGAGCAGTTCTTC
TRBV5-8	many	TRBJ2-7	TRBD1	CASSLGGTGRYEQYF	TGTGCCAGCAGCCTGGGGGGGACAGGGCGCTACGAGCAGTACTTC
TRBV14	many	TRBJ2-7	-	CASSQDSRPYEQYF	TGTGCCAGCAGCCAAGATAGTCGCCCCTACGAGCAGTACTTC
TRBV12-5	few	TRBJ2-2	-	CASGLVLGEGMGNTGELFF	TGTGCTAGTGGTTTGGTATTGGGTGAGGGGATGGGGAACACCGGGGAGCTGTTTTTT
TRBV15	-	TRBJ2-4	-	CATSRDGFGGNIQYF	TGTGCCACCAGCAGAGATGGGTTCGGGGGAAACATTCAGTACTTC
TRBV30	-	TRBJ2-3	-	CAWSVWGNTDTQYF	TGTGCCTGGAGTGTTTGGGGGAACACAGATACGCAGTATTTT
TRBV27	many	TRBJ1-1	-	CASTPEQRSRLAQGRVNEAFF	TGTGCCAGCACCCCCGAACAACGCTCGCGCCTTGCTCAGGGCCGGGTTAATGAAGCTTTCTTT
TRBV9	many	TRBJ2-1	-	CASSVVSGARYNEQFF	TGTGCCAGCAGCGTAGTTTCGGGGGCTAGATACAATGAGCAGTTCTTC
TRBV4-1	few	TRBJ2-7	-	CASSQARGEGQYF	TGCGCCAGCAGCCAAGCGCGCGGGGAAGGGCAGTACTTC
TRBV5-5	many	TRBJ1-4	-	CASSLDWEANEKLFF	TGTGCCAGCAGCTTGGATTGGGAGGCTAATGAAAAACTGTTTTTT
TRBV6-4	many	TRBJ2-2	-	CASSAGDTGELFF	TGTGCCAGCAGTGCGGGGGACACCGGGGAGCTGTTTTTT
TRBV27	many	TRBJ2-7	-	CASSFGGGRNEQYF	TGTGCCAGCAGTTTTGGTGGGGGGCGTAACGAGCAGTACTTC
TRBV24-1	few	TRBJ2-1	-	CATSDSARVHEQFF	TGTGCCACCAGTGATTCCGCCAGGGTCCATGAGCAGTTCTTC
TRBV7-9	few	TRBJ2-2	-	CASSSTRGWTGELFF	TGTGCCAGCAGCTCCACCCGGGGATGGACCGGGGAGCTGTTTTTT
TRBV7-3	few	TRBJ2-1	TRBD1	CASSRTGGIRDEQFF	TGTGCCAGCAGCCGGACAGGGGGTATCCGGGATGAGCAGTTCTTC
TRBV27	few	TRBJ2-7	TRBD1	CASSPRTGVREQYF	TGTGCCAGCAGTCCTAGGACAGGGGTGAGGGAGCAGTACTTC
TRBV5-1	few	TRBJ1-4	TRBD1	CASSFDLQGAGEKLFF	TGCGCCAGCAGCTTCGATCTACAGGGGGCTGGGGAAAAACTGTTTTTT
TRBV30	few	TRBJ1-4	TRBD1	CAWSDTGGTNEKLFF	TGTGCCTGGAGTGATACAGGGGGGACTAATGAAAAACTGTTTTTT
TRBV18	-	TRBJ2-6	-	CASTGQSSGANVLTF	TGTGCCAGCACAGGACAGAGCTCTGGGGCCAACGTCCTGACTTTC
TRBV7-3	many	TRBJ2-5	-	CASSSRAGVPQYF	TGTGCCAGCAGCTCCCGGGCCGGGGTCCCCCAGTACTTC
TRBV19	few	TRBJ2-5	TRBD1	CASRPGDRVVETQYF	TGTGCCAGCAGACCCGGGGACAGGGTCGTCGAGACCCAGTACTTC
TRBV20-1	many	TRBJ2-1	-	CSAIDPYVGGNEQFF	TGCAGTGCAATCGACCCCTATGTTGGAGGCAATGAGCAGTTCTTC
TRBV18	many	TRBJ1-4	-	CASSQATNEKLFF	TGTGCCAGCTCACAAGCAACTAATGAAAAACTGTTTTTT
TRBV10-3	few	TRBJ2-5	-	CAISDSNSQETQYF	TGTGCCATCAGTGACAGTAACAGCCAAGAGACCCAGTACTTC
TRBV3-1	many	TRBJ1-1	-	CASSQDITGRVKAFF	TGTGCCAGCAGCCAAGATATCACAGGGAGGGTGAAGGCTTTCTTT
TRBV5-5	once	TRBJ2-2	-	CASSFSLYNRANTGELFF	TGTGCCAGCAGCTTTTCTCTGTATAACAGGGCCAACACCGGGGAGCTGTTTTTT
TRBV6-1	-	TRBJ1-6	-	CASSRGGVYSPLHF	TGTGCCAGCAGTCGGGGGGGAGTTTATTCACCCCTCCACTTT
TRBV12-3/TRBV12-4	many	TRBJ1-5	TRBD1	CASSLSGTGHQPQHF	TGTGCCAGCAGTTTATCCGGGACAGGGCATCAGCCCCAGCATTTT
TRBV24-1	few	TRBJ2-3	-	CATSISSTDTQYF	TGTGCCACCAGTATTTCGAGCACAGATACGCAGTATTTT
TRBV5-1	many	TRBJ2-7	TRBD2	CASSSTSGGHYEQYF	TGCGCCAGCAGCTCGACTAGCGGGGGACACTACGAGCAGTACTTC
TRBV30	few	TRBJ1-2	-	CAWSEPPRGGYTF	TGTGCCTGGAGTGAGCCGCCCCGAGGGGGCTACACCTTC
TRBV2	many	TRBJ2-2	-	CASKAGRVDTGELFF	TGTGCCAGCAAGGCTGGCAGGGTAGACACCGGGGAGCTGTTTTTT